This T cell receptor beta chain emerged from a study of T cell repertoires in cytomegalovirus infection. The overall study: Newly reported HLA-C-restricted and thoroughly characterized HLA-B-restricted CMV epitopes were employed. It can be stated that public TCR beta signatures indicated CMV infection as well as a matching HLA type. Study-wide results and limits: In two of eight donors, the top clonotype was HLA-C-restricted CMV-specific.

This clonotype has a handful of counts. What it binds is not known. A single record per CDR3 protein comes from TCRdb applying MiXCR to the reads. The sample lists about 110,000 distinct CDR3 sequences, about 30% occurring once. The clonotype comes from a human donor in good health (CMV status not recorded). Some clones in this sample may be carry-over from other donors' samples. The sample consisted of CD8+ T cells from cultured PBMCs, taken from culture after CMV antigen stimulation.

The DNA of the CDR3 is TGTGCCAGCACTCCGACCCTGGTTCAGGCCGTAGATACGCAGTATTTT. The encoded protein is CASTPTLVQAVDTQYF. V gene TRBV6-6 combines with J gene TRBJ2-3; D gene uncertain. Between the trimmed V and J ends, which lost 7 bases and 5 bases, there was a span of 22 bases. The CDR3 has 16 amino acids. Germline CDR1 reads MNHNY; CDR2 reads SVGAGI (reference sequence).